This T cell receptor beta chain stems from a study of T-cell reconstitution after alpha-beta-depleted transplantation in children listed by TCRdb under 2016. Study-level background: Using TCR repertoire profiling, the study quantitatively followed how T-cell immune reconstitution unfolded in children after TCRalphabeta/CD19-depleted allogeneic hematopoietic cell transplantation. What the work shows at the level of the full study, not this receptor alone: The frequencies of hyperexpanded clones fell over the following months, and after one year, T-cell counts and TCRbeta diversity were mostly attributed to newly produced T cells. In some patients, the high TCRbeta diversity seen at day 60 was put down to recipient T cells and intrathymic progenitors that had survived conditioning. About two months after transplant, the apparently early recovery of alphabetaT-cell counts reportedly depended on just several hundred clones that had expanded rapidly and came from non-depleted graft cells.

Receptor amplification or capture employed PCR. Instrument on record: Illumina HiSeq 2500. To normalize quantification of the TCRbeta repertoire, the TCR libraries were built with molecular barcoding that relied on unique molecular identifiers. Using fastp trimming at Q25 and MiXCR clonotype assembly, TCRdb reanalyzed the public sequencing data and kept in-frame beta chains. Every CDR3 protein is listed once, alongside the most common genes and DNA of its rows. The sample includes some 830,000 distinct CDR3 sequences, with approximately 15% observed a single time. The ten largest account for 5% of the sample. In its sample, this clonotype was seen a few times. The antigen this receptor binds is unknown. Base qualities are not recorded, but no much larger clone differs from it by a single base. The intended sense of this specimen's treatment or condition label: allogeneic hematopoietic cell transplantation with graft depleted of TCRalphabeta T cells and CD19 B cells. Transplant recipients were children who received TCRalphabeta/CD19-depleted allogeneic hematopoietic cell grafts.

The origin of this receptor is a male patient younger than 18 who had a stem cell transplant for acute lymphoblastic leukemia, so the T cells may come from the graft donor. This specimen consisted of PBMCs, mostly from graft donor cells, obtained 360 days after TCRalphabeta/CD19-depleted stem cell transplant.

The CDR3 loop reads CASSRRGAGTIFLYQREQFF. The nucleotide sequence reads TGTGCCAGCAGTAGGAGGGGAGCCGGGACTATCTTTCTTTATCAACGTGAGCAGTTCTTC. The chain links TRBV12-3 or TRBV12-4 with TRBJ2-1; 7 of the junction bases match TRBD2. Including the terminal cysteine and phenylalanine, the CDR3 comprises 20 residues. Here the CDR3 DNA is all that survives: 60 bases in frame from base 1. Ends trimmed: V by 5 bases, J by 9 bases; bases unmatched to a gene: 28.